This T cell receptor (beta chain) was recovered during a study of cytomegalovirus exposure and HLA in healthy donors. Findings and limits, study-wide: Earlier analysis yielded a pattern in which most TCR beta V segments were productive about 87% or about 30% of the time. In a later analysis, TCR beta V- and J-gene trimming showed a link to a missense DCLRE1C variant.

A multiplex PCR was run with 60 Vbeta primers and 13 Jbeta primers. Repertoires were generated with immunoSEQ multiplex PCR, while TCRdb's copy carries only in-frame clones and drops some. The table has 200,000 or so clones, 84% seen once. The CDR3 runs to 16 residues. V was pared by 3 bases and J by 2 bases, with 12 bases between. A word on this clone: Its cognate antigen is unknown.

The chain has TRBV5-3 and TRBJ1-6; D is undetermined. TRBV5-3 is assigned to the ORF class and has an uncertain function. This clonotype was obtained from a boy between 5 and 17 years old in good health and CMV-seronegative. The sample consisted of PBMCs. CDR3 DNA: TGTGCCAGAAGCTGTGCGAGGGTCACCTATAATTCACCCCTCCACTTT. Residues: CARSCARVTYNSPLHF.